Sequencing of this TCR beta chain was carried out in a study of blood T cell repertoires in COVID-19. Turning to the study itself: Spain, Italy and the United States supplied samples that represented acute and convalescent COVID-19. From T cells, B-cell-depleted T cells, or PBMCs came the material, which was cDNA or gDNA.

Study processing details: Amplification from reference gene primers served as the basis for estimated nucleated cell counts. Clones were read by immunoSEQ multiplex PCR, and TCRdb kept only the in-frame ones, dropping some. V and J calls and clone size follow that table, whereas D and trimming were derived from the DNA. The data show roughly 230,000 clones, roughly four fifths seen once. Trimming removed 3 bases from V and 6 bases from J; junction bases left unmatched: 6. CDR1 and CDR2 from the germline V gene are KGHDR and SFDVKD. The CDR3 is 14 amino acids. This TCR was recovered from a man over 45 with acute or convalescent COVID-19. The V call is TRBV24-1, the J call TRBJ2-7; 8 bases match TRBD1. The sample was peripheral blood. Here the CDR3 DNA reads TGTGCCACCAGTGATACCGGGACAGGCCTCGAGCAGTACTTC. Translating it yields CATSDTGTGLEQYF.